This TCR beta chain comes out of a study of blood T cell repertoires in COVID-19. Study overall: There were acute and convalescent COVID-19 samples, and they came from the United States, Italy and Spain. Sample material is recorded as cDNA or gDNA derived from T cells, B-cell-depleted T cells, or PBMCs.

Per the germline V gene, CDR1 is KGHDR and CDR2 is SFDVKD. This CDR3 has 14 amino acids. V was pared by 6 bases and J by 5 bases, with 16 bases between. In the authors' methods: Reference gene primer amplification yielded estimated nucleated cell counts. Assay used: immunoSEQ multiplex PCR; TCRdb lists only in-frame clones, some missing. That table gives V, J and clone size, and the DNA gave D and trimming. The sample lists 100,000 to 150,000 clones, approximately 81% seen once, with over 4.5% in the top ten. The material sequenced was peripheral blood. The chain employs TRBV24-1 and TRBJ2-7; maybe TRBD2 (5 bases). This sequence was found in a man in his fifties or sixties with acute or convalescent COVID-19. CDR3 region: CATSWSGSDDEQYF. The CDR3 region has the DNA TGTGCCACCAGTTGGAGCGGCAGCGACGACGAGCAGTACTTC.